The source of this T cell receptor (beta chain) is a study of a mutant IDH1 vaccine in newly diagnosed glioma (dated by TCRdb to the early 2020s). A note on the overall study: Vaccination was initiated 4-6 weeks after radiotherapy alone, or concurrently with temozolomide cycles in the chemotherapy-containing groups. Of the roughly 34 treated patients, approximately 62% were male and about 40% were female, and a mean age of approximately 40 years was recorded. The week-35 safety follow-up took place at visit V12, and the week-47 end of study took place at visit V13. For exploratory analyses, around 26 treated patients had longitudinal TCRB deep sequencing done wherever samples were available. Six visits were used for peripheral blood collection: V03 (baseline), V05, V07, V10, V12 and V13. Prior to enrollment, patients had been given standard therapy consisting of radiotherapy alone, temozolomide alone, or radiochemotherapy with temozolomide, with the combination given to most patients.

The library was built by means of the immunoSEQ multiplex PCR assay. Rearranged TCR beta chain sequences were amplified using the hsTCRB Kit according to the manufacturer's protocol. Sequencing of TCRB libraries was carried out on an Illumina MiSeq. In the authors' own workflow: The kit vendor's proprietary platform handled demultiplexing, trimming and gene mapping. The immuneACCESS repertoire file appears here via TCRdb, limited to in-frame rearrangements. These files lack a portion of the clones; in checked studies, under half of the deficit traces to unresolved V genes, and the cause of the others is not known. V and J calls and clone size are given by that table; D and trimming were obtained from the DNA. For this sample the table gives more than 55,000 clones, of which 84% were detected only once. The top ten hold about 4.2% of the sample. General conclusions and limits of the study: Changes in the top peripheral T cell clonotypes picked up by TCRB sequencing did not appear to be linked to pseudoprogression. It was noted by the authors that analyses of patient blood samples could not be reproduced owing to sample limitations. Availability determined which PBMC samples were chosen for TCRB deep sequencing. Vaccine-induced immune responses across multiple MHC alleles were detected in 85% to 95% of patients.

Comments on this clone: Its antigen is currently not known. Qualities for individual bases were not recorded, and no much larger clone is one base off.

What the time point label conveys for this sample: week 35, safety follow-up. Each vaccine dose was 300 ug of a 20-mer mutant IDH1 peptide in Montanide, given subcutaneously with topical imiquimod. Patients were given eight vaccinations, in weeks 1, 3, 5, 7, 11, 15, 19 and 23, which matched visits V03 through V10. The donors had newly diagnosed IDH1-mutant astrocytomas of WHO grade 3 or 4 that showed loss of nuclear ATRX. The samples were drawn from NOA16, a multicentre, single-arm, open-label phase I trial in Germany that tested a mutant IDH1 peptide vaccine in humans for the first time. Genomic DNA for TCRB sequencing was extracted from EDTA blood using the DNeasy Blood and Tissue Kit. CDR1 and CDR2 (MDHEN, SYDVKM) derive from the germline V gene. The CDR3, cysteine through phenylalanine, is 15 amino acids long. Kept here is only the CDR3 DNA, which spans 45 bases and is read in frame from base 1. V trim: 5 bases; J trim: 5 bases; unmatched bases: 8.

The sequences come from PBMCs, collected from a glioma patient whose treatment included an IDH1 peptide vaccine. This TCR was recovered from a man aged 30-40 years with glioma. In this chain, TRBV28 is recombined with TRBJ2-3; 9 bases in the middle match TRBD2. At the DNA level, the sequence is TGTGCCAGCAGTCGCGCGCGGGGGGGTATAGATACGCAGTATTTT. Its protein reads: CASSRARGGIDTQYF.